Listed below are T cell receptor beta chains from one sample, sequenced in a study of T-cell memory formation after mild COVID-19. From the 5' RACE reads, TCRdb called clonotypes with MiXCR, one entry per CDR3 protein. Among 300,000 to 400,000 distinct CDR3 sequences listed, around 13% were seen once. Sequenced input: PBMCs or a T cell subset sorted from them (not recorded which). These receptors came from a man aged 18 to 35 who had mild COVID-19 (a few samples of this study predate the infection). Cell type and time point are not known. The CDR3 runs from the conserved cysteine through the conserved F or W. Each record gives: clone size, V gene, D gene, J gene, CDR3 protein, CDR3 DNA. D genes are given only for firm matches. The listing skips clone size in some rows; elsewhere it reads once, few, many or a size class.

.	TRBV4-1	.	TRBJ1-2	CASSPLGAMSYGYTF	TGCGCCAGCAGCCCGCTGGGGGCAATGAGCTATGGCTACACCTTC
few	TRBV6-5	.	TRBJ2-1	CASSYFGNEQFF	TGTGCCAGCAGTTATTTTGGGAATGAGCAGTTCTTC
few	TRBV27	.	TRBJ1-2	CASSSQGLGGYTF	TGTGCCAGCAGTTCCCAGGGGCTGGGAGGCTACACCTTC
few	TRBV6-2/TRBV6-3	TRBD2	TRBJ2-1	CASSHLTSGEQFF	TGTGCCAGCAGTCACCTCACTAGCGGGGAGCAGTTCTTC
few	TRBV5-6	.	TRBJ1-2	CASSLADAYGYTF	TGTGCCAGCAGCTTGGCGGACGCCTATGGCTACACCTTC
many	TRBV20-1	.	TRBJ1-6	CSARGTPGNSPLHF	TGCAGTGCTCGAGGGACCCCCGGGAATTCACCCCTCCACTTT
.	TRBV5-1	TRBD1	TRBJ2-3	CASSTGTGSTDTQYF	TGCGCCAGCAGCACCGGGACAGGGTCCACAGATACGCAGTATTTT
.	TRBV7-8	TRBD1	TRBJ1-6	CASSFTGERSPLHF	TGTGCCAGCAGCTTTACAGGGGAGCGATCACCCCTCCACTTT
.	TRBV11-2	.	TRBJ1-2	CASSLYGVDGYTF	TGTGCCAGCAGCTTATATGGGGTCGATGGCTACACCTTC
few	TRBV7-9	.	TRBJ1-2	CASSQGPERVYGYTF	TGTGCCAGCAGCCAAGGACCGGAGAGGGTATATGGCTACACCTTC
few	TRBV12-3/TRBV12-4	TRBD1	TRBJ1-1	CASRQGWNTEAFF	TGTGCCAGTAGACAGGGGTGGAACACTGAAGCTTTCTTT
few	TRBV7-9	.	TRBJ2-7	CASSPPGWFGEQYF	TGTGCCAGCAGCCCCCCGGGCTGGTTCGGGGAGCAGTACTTC
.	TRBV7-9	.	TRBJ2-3	CASSAPSGRTTDTQYF	TGTGCCAGCAGCGCCCCAAGCGGCAGGACCACAGATACGCAGTATTTT
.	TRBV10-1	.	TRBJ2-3	CASSEEGGTDTQYF	TGCGCCAGCAGTGAGGAGGGAGGCACAGATACGCAGTATTTT
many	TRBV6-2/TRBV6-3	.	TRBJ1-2	CASSYMLPRFNYGYTF	TGTGCCAGCAGTTACATGTTGCCGAGATTCAACTATGGCTACACCTTC
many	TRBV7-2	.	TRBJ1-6	CASSPGANSPLHF	TGTGCCAGCAGCCCAGGGGCCAATTCACCCCTCCACTTT
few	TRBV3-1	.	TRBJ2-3	CASSREGEDTQYF	TGTGCCAGCAGCCGAGAGGGGGAAGATACGCAGTATTTT
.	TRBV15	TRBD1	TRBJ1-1	CATSLQGSNTEAFF	TGTGCCACCAGTCTACAGGGGTCTAACACTGAAGCTTTCTTT
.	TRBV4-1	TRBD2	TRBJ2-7	CASSQTGTSGMWVGEQYF	TGCGCCAGCAGCCAAACCGGGACTAGCGGGATGTGGGTCGGCGAGCAGTACTTC
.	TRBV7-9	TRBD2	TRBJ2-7	CASSPSVAGGPNEQYF	TGTGCCAGCAGTCCGTCAGTAGCGGGGGGGCCGAACGAGCAGTACTTC
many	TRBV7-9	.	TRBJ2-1	CASSLGEPYNEQFF	TGTGCCAGCAGCTTAGGCGAGCCTTACAATGAGCAGTTCTTC
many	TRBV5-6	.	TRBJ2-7	CASSLGPGQSNTYEQYF	TGTGCCAGCAGCTTGGGGCCAGGACAGAGTAATACCTACGAGCAGTACTTC
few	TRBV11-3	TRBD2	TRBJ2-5	CASSLGEGGGPGETQYF	TGTGCCAGCAGCTTAGGAGAAGGCGGGGGGCCGGGAGAGACCCAGTACTTC